Listed here are 3 T cell receptor beta chains from one sample, sequenced in a study of CD8 T cells in ankylosing spondylitis. Regarding the study as a whole: Ankylosing spondylitis blood appeared to carry a characteristic TCR beta motif of roughly eight highly homologous variants.

Their antigens remain unidentified. Each CDR3 protein gets one entry after TCRdb re-called the 5' RACE reads with MiXCR. The table lists around 430,000 distinct CDR3 sequences, roughly a sixth of them singletons, with around 0.92% in the top ten. The sequenced sample consisted of blood, either unsorted or a sorted T cell fraction (not recorded which). The receptors derive from a male donor with ankylosing spondylitis.

The chain joins TRBV20-1 to TRBJ2-2, with 7 bases aligning to TRBD2. The ends lost 1 base at V and 2 bases at J; junction bases unmatched: 7. Germline V gene sequence: CDR1 DFQATT, CDR2 SNEGSKA (reference sequence). This CDR3 region has 16 residues. CDR3: CSARGGSGLNTGELFF. The CDR3 DNA sequence: TGCAGTGCTAGAGGTGGTAGCGGGCTTAACACCGGGGAGCTGTTTTTT.

Only a few counts were recorded for this clonotype. The chain links TRBV2 to TRBJ2-7; 8 positions agree with TRBD1. The CDR3 contains 14 residues. Germline V gene sequence: CDR1 SNHLY, CDR2 FYNNEI. With V trimmed by 6 bases and J by 0 bases, 4 bases remained unmatched. DNA for the CDR3: TGTGCCAGCAGGCGGACAGGGAGCTCCTACGAGCAGTACTTC. Translated, it gives CASRRTGSSYEQYF.

The table lists this clonotype with many counts. The V and J genes are TRBV12-3 or TRBV12-4 and TRBJ2-1, with TRBD2 matching 10 bases. The CDR3 is 15 residues long. With 7 bases clipped from V and 9 bases from J, the junction kept 12 bases outside the gene matches. CDR3: CASTQGASGRTEQFF. The CDR3 region has the DNA TGTGCCAGCACCCAAGGGGCTAGCGGGAGAACTGAGCAGTTCTTC.